The 16 T cell receptor beta chains below come from one sample, sequenced in a study of blood T cell repertoires in COVID-19 (dated by TCRdb to the early 2020s). Library prep was done by the immunoSEQ multiplex PCR assay. Imported from immuneACCESS, the table was reduced by TCRdb to in-frame sequences with V and J called. These copies leave out some clones; in studies compared against another copy, an unresolved V gene accounts for under half, and the cause of the remainder is not known. This sample holds about 170,000 clones; roughly 82% were observed only once. Approximately 6.8% of the sample goes to the ten largest clones. Sequenced sample: peripheral blood. The receptors here all came from a woman aged 40 to 49 with COVID-19, enrolled during active disease.

This sequence joins TRBV20-1 and TRBJ2-1; D is unresolved. In germline, CDR1 is DFQATT, CDR2 SNEGSKA (reference sequence). The CDR3 is made up of 12 amino acids. The V end lost 3 bases, the J end lost 6 bases, and 9 bases lay between the germline ends. The CDR3: CSASSSRNEQFF. The CDR3 coding sequence is TGCAGTGCTAGTAGCTCTCGCAATGAGCAGTTCTTC.

The chain links TRBV3-1 (or the pseudogene TRBV3-2) to TRBJ2-3; the match to TRBD2 covers 7 bases. The junction had 2 bases not matched to a gene; V was cut back by 2 bases and J by 0 bases. The length of the CDR3 is 15 residues. From germline, CDR1 is LGHDT and CDR2 YNNKEL (reference sequence). The CDR3 DNA is TGTGCCAGCAGCCAAAGCGGGGATAGCACAGATACGCAGTATTTT. Translating it yields CASSQSGDSTDTQYF.

CDR3 bases: TGTGCCAGCAGTGAATGGGTCCGGACTAGCGGCTACAATGAGCAGTTCTTC. This gives the protein CASSEWVRTSGYNEQFF. The J gene is TRBJ2-1, the V gene TRBV6-1; TRBD2 matches at 10 bases. The CDR3 is 17 amino acids. From germline, CDR1 is MNHNS and CDR2 SASEGT. The trim removed 2 bases at V and 3 bases at J, leaving 7 bases unmatched.

This chain links TRBV6-5 with TRBJ2-1; 10 bases map to TRBD2. CDR1 is MNHEY, CDR2 SVGAGI, per germline. The CDR3 runs 15 residues. Trimming at V came to 2 bases and at J to 10 bases, leaving 8 bases not matched to a gene. The CDR3 protein is CASSYMASGSKEQFF. The CDR3 region has the DNA TGTGCCAGCAGTTACATGGCTAGCGGGAGTAAGGAGCAGTTCTTC.

The chain links TRBV5-1 to TRBJ1-3, with D perhaps TRBD1 (5 bases). Deletions cut 5 bases from V and 4 bases from J, with 10 bases between. CDR1 is SGHRS and CDR2 is YFSETQ in the germline V gene. This CDR3 comprises 13 residues. The CDR3 loop is CASSAGAGNTIYF. CDR3 DNA sequence: TGCGCCAGCAGTGCTGGGGCGGGAAACACCATATATTTT. Using reference TRBV5-1 and TRBJ1-3 for the parts outside the CDR3, the full variable domain is KAGVTQTPRYLIKTRGQQVTLSCSPISGHRSVSWYQQTPGQGLQFLFEYFSETQRNKGNFPGRFSGRQFSNSRSEMNVSTLELGDSALYLCASSAGAGNTIYFGEGSWLTVV.

This sequence joins TRBV12-3 or TRBV12-4 and TRBJ1-2; TRBD1 matches at 7 bases. CDR3 length equals 13 residues. The J segment lost 4 bases and the V segment lost 3 bases, leaving 2 bases of the junction unmatched. CDR3 in amino acids: CASSFGDSYGYTF. CDR3 in DNA: TGTGCCAGCAGTTTCGGGGACAGCTATGGCTACACCTTC.

The V and J genes are TRBV28 and TRBJ1-1; perhaps TRBD1 as D (6 bases). Per the germline V gene, CDR1 is MDHEN and CDR2 is SYDVKM. The V gene lost 2 bases and the J gene lost 5 bases, with 12 bases spanning the gap. The CDR3 has 14 residues. CDR3: CASSLRGGRTEAFF. CDR3 coding DNA: TGTGCCAGCAGTTTAAGGGGGGGGAGGACTGAAGCTTTCTTT. The whole variable domain, remainder taken from reference TRBV28 and TRBJ1-1, is DVKVTQSSRYLVKRTGEKVFLECVQDMDHENMFWYRQDPGLGLRLIYFSYDVKMKEKGDIPEGYSVSREKKERFSLILESASTNQTSMYLCASSLRGGRTEAFFGQGTRLTVV.

The chain links TRBV6-5 to TRBJ1-2; 10 bases line up with TRBD1. With V trimmed by 10 bases and J by 4 bases, 6 bases remained unmatched. Germline V gene lookup returns CDR1 MNHEY and CDR2 SVGAGI. The CDR3 loop spans 13 amino acids. The CDR3 coding sequence is TGTGCCACTGGACAGGGGGGGATCTATGGCTACACCTTC. It specifies CATGQGGIYGYTF.

DNA for the CDR3: TGTGCCAGCAGCACCAAGACAGGGGGAAAGAACACTGAAGCTTTCTTT. This codes for CASSTKTGGKNTEAFF. The V gene is TRBV5-4, the J gene TRBJ1-1; 9 bases are a match to TRBD1. The trim removed 4 bases at V and 1 base at J, leaving 8 bases unmatched. The germline gives CDR1 SGHNT, CDR2 YYREEE (reference sequence). CDR3 length equals 16 residues. The complete variable domain, with remaining parts taken from reference TRBV5-4 and TRBJ1-1, reads ETGVTQSPTHLIKTRGQQVTLRCSSQSGHNTVSWYQQALGQGPQFIFQYYREEENGRGNFPPRFSGLQFPNYSSELNVNALELDDSALYLCASSTKTGGKNTEAFFGQGTRLTVV.

The rearrangement links TRBV28 to TRBJ2-2, with 10 bases identical to TRBD2. Germline V CDR1 and CDR2: MDHEN, SYDVKM. The CDR3 covers 16 residues. V lost 6 bases and J lost 5; bases outside the gene matches: 9. The CDR3 spells CASRSPGLATTGELFF. The CDR3 DNA is TGTGCCAGCAGGTCCCCGGGACTAGCGACAACCGGGGAGCTGTTTTTT.

This chain links TRBV3-1 (or the pseudogene TRBV3-2) with TRBJ1-1, with a tentative D call TRBD1 (6 bases). The CDR3 is made up of 16 amino acids. CDR1 and CDR2 from the germline V gene are LGHDT and YNNKEL (reference sequence). V lost 4 bases to trimming and J lost 0 bases, with 15 bases between them. Here the CDR3 reads CASSRPTGFMNTEAFF. CDR3 in DNA: TGTGCCAGCAGCCGACCGACAGGTTTTATGAACACTGAAGCTTTCTTT.

The rearrangement links TRBV7-2 to TRBJ2-6; D is possibly TRBD2 (5 bases). From germline, CDR1 is SGHTA and CDR2 FQGNSA. V lost 2 bases, J lost 0 bases, and 8 bases lay in between. There are 16 residues in the CDR3. The CDR3 reads CASSLMGSSGANVLTF. The DNA of the CDR3 is TGTGCCAGCAGCTTAATGGGGAGCTCTGGGGCCAACGTCCTGACTTTC.

This chain connects TRBV27 to TRBJ1-5, with TRBD1 as a possible D gene (5 bases). The CDR3 has 15 amino acids. CDR1 and CDR2 (germline): MNHEY, SMNVEV (reference sequence). Trimming took off 6 bases at V and 9 bases at J, with 21 bases between the two ends. DNA for the CDR3: TGTGCCAGCAGACATACACGGGGGGTTATCGGGCCCCAGCATTTT. Its protein is CASRHTRGVIGPQHF.

The J gene is TRBJ1-5, the V gene TRBV6-5; no reliable D call. Trimming cost V 8 bases and J 1 base, with 15 bases left between them. CDR1 and CDR2 from the germline V gene are MNHEY and SVGAGI. There are 15 residues in the CDR3. The CDR3 nucleotides are TGTGCCAGCGACTCTGGTAGGTTGAGCAATCAGCCCCAGCATTTT. Amino acid sequence: CASDSGRLSNQPQHF.

This clone was counted only a few times. The chain uses TRBV6-1 and TRBJ1-1; possibly TRBD1 for D (5 bases). This CDR3 region has 16 residues. Trimming removed 0 bases from V and 4 bases from J, with 15 bases in between. Germline V gene data show CDR1 as MNHNS and CDR2 as SASEGT. The CDR3 DNA sequence: TGTGCCAGCAGTGAAGCTGGGGACTATTGGGGCACTGAAGCTTTCTTT. This sequence encodes CASSEAGDYWGTEAFF.

The genes are TRBV2 and TRBJ1-5; TRBD1 matches 10 bases. Germline loops: CDR1 SNHLY, CDR2 FYNNEI. V was clipped by 3 bases and J by 6 bases; unmatched bases: 11. The CDR3 loop spans 17 amino acids. CDR3 sequence (DNA): TGTGCCAGCAGTGAGCGCGCGGACAGGGGGGCAGTTCAGCCCCAGCATTTT. Its translation is CASSERADRGAVQPQHF.